This paragraph reports one T cell receptor beta chain. Its antigen remains unknown. This clone may be a read error of a much larger clone one base away. This sample was included in a study of T cells after yellow fever vaccination. At the level of the study: Fractions of low cell number were prepared using SMART-Seq v4 Ultra Low Input.

They built TCR cDNA with 5'RACE template switching, a step that put in a universal primer site and UMIs. TCRdb re-called the 5' RACE reads through MiXCR, storing one row per CDR3 protein. The table includes 110,000 to 150,000 distinct CDR3 sequences, under 8% detected once. Findings of the study overall: Reappearance after the booster was seen for most primary-vaccination clones, at more than 95% CD4 and around 88% CD8.

The CDR3 sequence is 12 residues long. Looked up from germline, CDR1 is SGHTA and CDR2 is FQGNSA. The clonotype comes from a man younger than 40 who received the YFV17D yellow fever vaccine. J is TRBJ2-1 and V is TRBV7-2; D not resolved. Sequenced here: CD4+ T cells sorted from PBMCs, sampled 10 days after the yellow fever booster vaccination. CDR3 in amino acids: CARSWTYNEQFF. Written as DNA, the CDR3 is TGTGCCCGCAGCTGGACCTACAATGAGCAGTTCTTC.